The clone carrying this T cell receptor beta chain was seen a handful of times. Its specificity is not known. This entry is derived from a study of T-cell reconstitution after alpha-beta-depleted transplantation in children. The CDR3 is made up of 13 amino acids. CDR1 and CDR2 from the germline V gene are MGHRA and YSYEKL. Deletions cut 1 base from V and 12 bases from J, with 15 bases between. Unique molecular identifiers featured in how the TCRbeta library was prepared. Via MiXCR, TCRdb re-called the PCR reads, giving one row per CDR3 protein. The repertoire holds 700,000 to 950,000 distinct CDR3 sequences, with under 20% as singletons. Overall study results and limits: Surviving recipient cells, namely T cells and thymic progenitors, were the source of high day-60 TCRbeta diversity in some patients. Hyperexpanded clones declined; after one year, newly produced T cells mostly supplied diversity. The study reportedly traced alpha-beta T cells about two months after transplant to several hundred expanded graft clones.

The source of this sequence is a male patient under 18 who had a stem cell transplant for acute lymphoblastic leukemia, so the T cells may come from the graft donor. The chain recombines TRBV4-1 with TRBJ1-1, with D unresolved. Sequenced here: PBMCs, mostly from graft donor cells, sampled 360 days after TCRalphabeta/CD19-depleted stem cell transplant. CDR3 sequence reads: CASSQVVPSETFF. CDR3 coding DNA: TGCGCCAGCAGCCAAGTGGTACCCTCTGAGACTTTCTTT.